Below, 22 T cell receptor beta chains from the same sample are listed, as sequenced in a study of shared clonotypes between healthy human individuals. TCRdb's table, derived via immunoSEQ multiplex PCR, lists solely in-frame clones and lacks some. This sample has about 1.1 million clones; roughly 80% occur once, and the top ten carry almost 0.9%. Sequenced input: memory CD4+ T cells from PBMCs. Subset noted: CD45RA-negative fraction. The receptors derive from a man younger than 30 in good health. Some clones in this sample may be carry-over from other donors' samples.

The chain combines TRBV7-3 with TRBJ2-1, with D perhaps matching TRBD1 or TRBD2 (5 bases each). There are 15 residues in the CDR3. Trimming took 5 bases from V and 2 from J, leaving 13 bases between them. Germline assignment: CDR1 SGHTA and CDR2 FQGTGA. The CDR3 sequence: CASSPGTVAYNEQFF. For the CDR3, the DNA is TGTGCCAGCAGCCCTGGGACGGTCGCCTACAATGAGCAGTTCTTC.

Regarding this clone: Given a much more abundant clone one base away, this may be a read error. The rearrangement links TRBV5-5 to TRBJ1-2, with TRBD1 identical over 7 bases. The CDR3 is 13 amino acids. V shed 1 base, J shed 4 bases, and the junction held 1 base outside the gene matches. CDR1 and CDR2 (germline): SGHKS, YYEKEE (reference sequence). The CDR3 reads CASSLSGGYGYTF. The CDR3 bases are TGTGCCAGCAGCTTGTCAGGGGGCTATGGCTACACCTTC.

The chain uses TRBV28 and TRBJ1-5; 12 bases map to TRBD1. V shed 8 bases, J shed 1 base, and the junction held 9 bases outside the gene matches. There are 17 residues in the CDR3. The V gene's germline CDR1 is MDHEN and CDR2 SYDVKM. For the CDR3, the DNA is TGTGCCAGCTCATCGGGACAGGGGGCTAGGAGCAATCAGCCCCAGCATTTT. It codes for CASSSGQGARSNQPQHF. Variable domain in full (rest from reference TRBV28 and TRBJ1-5): DVKVTQSSRYLVKRTGEKVFLECVQDMDHENMFWYRQDPGLGLRLIYFSYDVKMKEKGDIPEGYSVSREKKERFSLILESASTNQTSMYLCASSSGQGARSNQPQHFGDGTRLSIL.

CDR3 in amino acids: CASSDSLAADTQYF. The CDR3 coding sequence is TGTGCCAGCAGTGACTCCCTAGCCGCAGATACGCAGTATTTT. This chain joins TRBV6-4 and TRBJ2-3; D is perhaps TRBD2 (5 bases). V lost 0 bases, J lost 4 bases, and 8 bases lay in between. Germline V gene lookup returns CDR1 MRHNA and CDR2 SNTAGT. This CDR3 is 14 amino acids long.

V gene TRBV5-1 combines with J gene TRBJ2-1; 7 bases align to TRBD1. The CDR3 consists of 16 residues. Germline CDR1 SGHRS, CDR2 YFSETQ. The J segment lost 2 bases and the V segment lost 3 bases, leaving 8 bases of the junction unmatched. The CDR3 spells CASSSLLQGAYNEQFF. CDR3 DNA sequence: TGCGCCAGCAGCTCCCTTCTCCAGGGGGCCTACAATGAGCAGTTCTTC.

Details on this clone: A read error may be the cause here, since a much bigger clone is one base away. This sample includes further DNA sequences coding for the same CDR3. The J gene is TRBJ1-1, the V gene TRBV4-1; weak D call: TRBD1 (5 bases). The CDR3 loop spans 12 amino acids. Germline loops: CDR1 MGHRA, CDR2 YSYEKL. Trimming removed 6 bases from V and 1 base from J, with 6 bases in between. The CDR3 coding sequence is TGCGCCAGCAGTAGGGGGAACACTGAAGCTTTCTTT. This codes for CASSRGNTEAFF.

The genes are TRBV5-8 and TRBJ2-1; 10 nucleotides line up with TRBD1. The germline V gene has CDR1 SGHTS and CDR2 YDEGEE. V lost 4 bases, J lost 2 bases, and 6 bases stayed unmatched. The CDR3 length is 16 residues. The CDR3 is CASSPGQGSTYNEQFF. CDR3 DNA: TGTGCCAGCAGCCCGGGACAGGGGAGCACCTACAATGAGCAGTTCTTC.

In the case of this clone: Sequence at one end of the junction differs from germline and may be a read error. CDR3 sequence reads: CASSAGYNSPLHF. CDR3 DNA sequence: TGTGCCAGTAGTGCAGGGTATAATTCACCCCTCCACTTT. V and J are TRBV2 and TRBJ1-6; D may be TRBD1 (5 bases). The CDR3 contains 13 residues. CDR1 and CDR2 (germline): SNHLY, FYNNEI.

The table lists this clone with a few counts. V gene TRBV13 combines with J gene TRBJ1-1; tentative D call: TRBD1 (5 bases). This CDR3 has 14 residues. V lost 7 bases, J lost 7 bases, and 19 bases lay in between. Per the germline V gene, CDR1 is PRHDT and CDR2 is FYEKMQ (reference sequence). The CDR3 coding sequence is TGTGCCAGCAAAGCTTATAGGAGGGACGGTGAAGCTTTCTTT. This sequence encodes CASKAYRRDGEAFF.

A note on this clone: Just one base apart from a much larger clone, this may be a read error. The chain uses TRBV7-9 and TRBJ2-5, with a weak D call TRBD1 (5 bases). The J call could be wrong; TRBJ2-7 is a better fit for the DNA end. This CDR3 region has 12 residues. Germline loops: CDR1 SEHNR, CDR2 FQNEAQ (reference sequence). The CDR3 sequence is CASSSQGYEQYF. The CDR3 nucleotides are TGTGCCAGCAGCTCTCAGGGCTACGAGCAGTACTTC.

The J gene is TRBJ2-2, the V gene TRBV27; TRBD1 agrees at 9 bases. Germline V gene lookup returns CDR1 MNHEY and CDR2 SMNVEV (reference sequence). CDR3 length: 17 residues. Trimming removed 2 bases from V and 2 bases from J; junction bases left unmatched: 6. The CDR3 reads CASSLGPGQGNTGELFF. DNA of the CDR3: TGTGCCAGCAGTTTAGGACCGGGACAGGGCAACACCGGGGAGCTGTTTTTT.

For this clone: Other DNA sequences in this sample translate to the same CDR3. This chain connects TRBV9 to TRBJ2-2; 12 bases map to TRBD2. The junction had 3 bases not matched to a gene; V was cut back by 0 bases and J by 6 bases. Germline CDR1 and CDR2: SGDLS and YYNGEE. This CDR3 region has 16 residues. CDR3 nucleotides: TGTGCCAGCAGCGTAGCCCTAGCGGGAGGGCCCGGGGAGCTGTTTTTT. It is translated as CASSVALAGGPGELFF. Supplemented by reference TRBV9 and TRBJ2-2, the full variable domain reads DSGVTQTPKHLITATGQRVTLRCSPRSGDLSVYWYQQSLDQGLQFLIQYYNGEERAKGNILERFSAQQFPDLHSELNLSSLELGDSALYFCASSVALAGGPGELFFGEGSRLTVL.

The chain carries TRBV19 and TRBJ1-5, with D possibly TRBD1 on 5 matching bases. This CDR3 comprises 15 residues. Germline V CDR1 and CDR2: LNHDA, SQIVND (reference sequence). Trimming removed 6 bases at V and 0 bases at J, with 12 bases between. The CDR3 bases are TGTGCCAGTAGAAAATGGGACGGTAGCAATCAGCCCCAGCATTTT. It translates to CASRKWDGSNQPQHF. Filled out from reference TRBV19 and TRBJ1-5, the complete variable domain reads DGGITQSPKYLFRKEGQNVTLSCEQNLNHDAMYWYRQDPGQGLRLIYYSQIVNDFQKGDIAEGYSVSREKKESFPLTVTSAQKNPTAFYLCASRKWDGSNQPQHFGDGTRLSIL.

V is TRBV7-3 and J is TRBJ2-3; TRBD2 matches 7 bases. Germline-derived CDR1 and CDR2 are SGHTA and FQGTGA. The CDR3 is made up of 16 amino acids. V dropped 5 bases and J dropped 0; count of bases not matched to a gene: 8. The CDR3 loop reads CASSRGSGTSTDTQYF. CDR3 bases: TGTGCCAGCAGCCGGGGGAGCGGGACTAGCACAGATACGCAGTATTTT.

The rearrangement uses TRBV11-2 and TRBJ1-5; 7 bases map to TRBD1. The germline V gene has CDR1 SGHAT and CDR2 FQNNGV. The CDR3 runs 15 residues. V shed 5 bases and J 1 base; nucleotides not matched to a gene: 5. DNA for the CDR3: TGTGCCAGCAGCGCTGAGACAGGGAGCAATCAGCCCCAGCATTTT. Amino acid sequence: CASSAETGSNQPQHF.

The CDR3 protein is CASSETGTSSHEQYF. The CDR3 coding sequence is TGCGCCAGCAGCGAGACCGGGACTAGCAGCCACGAGCAGTACTTC. The chain joins TRBV5-1 to TRBJ2-7, with 9 bases lining up with TRBD2. Germline lookup yields CDR1 SGHRS and CDR2 YFSETQ. V lost 4 bases and J lost 5; bases outside the gene matches: 10. The CDR3 has 15 residues.

In this sample, this clone turned up once. This chain uses TRBV6-6 with TRBJ2-7; 7 bases match TRBD1. After removal of 2 bases from V and 2 bases from J, the junction contained 6 bases not matched to a gene. The CDR3 length is 15 residues. CDR1 is MNHNY and CDR2 is SVGAGI in the germline V gene (reference sequence). Written as DNA, the CDR3 is TGTGCCAGCAGTTACCCATTTACAGGGGCCTACGAGCAGTACTTC. This translates into CASSYPFTGAYEQYF.

J is TRBJ1-3 and V is TRBV4-1, with no clear D. Deletions cut 0 bases from V and 0 bases from J, with 15 bases between. The germline V gene has CDR1 MGHRA and CDR2 YSYEKL. The CDR3 has 18 residues. CDR3 in amino acids: CASSQDGSGLSSGNTIYF. CDR3 nucleotides: TGCGCCAGCAGCCAAGACGGGTCGGGCCTGAGCTCTGGAAACACCATATATTTT.

J is TRBJ2-3 and V is TRBV7-2; D unresolved. Trimming shortened V by 3 bases and J by 3 bases, and 13 bases separated the two germline ends. The CDR3 length is 15 residues. Germline V gene lookup returns CDR1 SGHTA and CDR2 FQGNSA. The CDR3 bases are TGTGCCAGCAGCTTTCGGTCCCTCATAACAGATACGCAGTATTTT. Protein sequence: CASSFRSLITDTQYF.

V usage is TRBV4-2 and J usage is TRBJ2-2, with D unclear. Germline V gene lookup returns CDR1 LGHNA and CDR2 YNFKEQ. The V and J ends lost 4 bases and 6 bases respectively, with 15 bases between them. CDR3 size: 15 residues. This CDR3 reads CASSPPRKGPGELFF. CDR3 bases: TGTGCCAGCAGCCCGCCTAGGAAAGGTCCCGGGGAGCTGTTTTTT.

This clone was observed once. The V call is TRBV5-1, the J call TRBJ2-1; no clear D. This CDR3 is 13 amino acids long. Germline CDR1 and CDR2: SGHRS and YFSETQ. The V gene lost 0 bases and the J gene lost 9 bases, with 10 bases spanning the gap. Here the CDR3 reads CASSLASTIEQFF. The CDR3 coding sequence is TGCGCCAGCAGCTTGGCTAGTACAATTGAGCAGTTCTTC.

This clone was counted once. This chain connects TRBV10-3 to TRBJ2-5; D gene ambiguous. This CDR3 contains 15 residues. From germline, CDR1 is ENHRY and CDR2 SYGVKD. Deletions cut 3 bases from V and 1 base from J, with 12 bases between. The CDR3 bases are TGTGCCATCAGTGATGACAACATAGGCCAAGAGACCCAGTACTTC. Translation: CAISDDNIGQETQYF.